This T cell receptor (beta chain) is drawn from a study of graft-versus-host responses after intestinal transplantation. The wider study: Each transplant was multivisceral, liver-intestinal, or isolated intestinal.

Study-wide results and limits: Detection of GvH clones occurred in recipient marrow, and some had their first appearance in ileum or blood. High graft-versus-host to host-versus-graft clonal ratios were found in allografts of patients who had graft-donor T cell macrochimerism.

Data came from immunoSEQ multiplex PCR; TCRdb stores just in-frame clones and leaves some out. The data show some 10,000 clones, about four fifths seen once. This clone was seen only once. Its antigen is currently unknown. Graft specimens yielded both intraepithelial and lamina propria lymphocytes. This sample comprised ileum tissue, obtained approximately 530 days after intestinal transplant. The sequence came from a human patient who received an intestinal transplant, so some T cells may come from the graft donor.

CDR3 in DNA: TGCGCCAGCAGCTCATCATCCGGGACGGCCGGAAACACCATATATTTT. This codes for CASSSSSGTAGNTIYF. The J gene is TRBJ1-3, the V gene TRBV5-1; maybe TRBD1 (5 bases). The CDR3 is 16 residues long. V lost 3 bases and J lost 4, with 17 bases in between. CDR1 SGHRS and CDR2 YFSETQ come from the germline V gene.